Listed below are T cell receptor beta chains from one sample, sequenced in a study of T cell responses to AZD1222 COVID-19 vaccine. Generated by immunoSEQ multiplex PCR, the TCRdb table keeps only in-frame clones and is missing some. The profile covers 150,000 to 200,000 clones, with approximately 94% appearing a single time and less than 4.5% taken by the ten largest. This specimen consisted of peripheral blood, obtained 28 days after the second dose of the MenACWY control vaccine. Receptors were obtained from an adult who received the MenACWY meningococcal vaccine as a control. CDR3s include the opening cysteine and the closing phenylalanine or tryptophan. A D gene is named only where the DNA matches it firmly. Not every row has a clone size; where given, it reads once, few, many or a size class.

v_call,d_call,clone_size,j_call,cdr3_aa,cdr3_nt
TRBV7-8,NA,NA,TRBJ1-5,CASSLATGDQPQHF,TGTGCCAGCAGCTTAGCTACAGGTGATCAGCCCCAGCATTTT
TRBV7-9,TRBD2,NA,TRBJ2-1,CASSLALTSGRLNEQFF,TGTGCCAGCAGCTTAGCCCTGACTAGCGGGAGATTGAATGAGCAGTTCTTC
TRBV12-3/TRBV12-4,NA,NA,TRBJ1-2,CASSLTGAYGYTF,TGTGCCAGCAGTTTGACGGGGGCTTATGGCTACACCTTC
TRBV19,TRBD1,NA,TRBJ1-5,CASSTPHRGENQPQHF,TGTGCCAGTAGTACCCCCCACAGGGGGGAGAATCAGCCCCAGCATTTT
TRBV28,NA,NA,TRBJ1-1,CASGPLNTEAFF,TGTGCCAGTGGTCCTCTGAACACTGAAGCTTTCTTT
TRBV6-5,NA,NA,TRBJ1-5,CARTELGSNQPQHF,TGTGCCCGCACGGAACTGGGTAGCAATCAGCCCCAGCATTTT
TRBV5-6,NA,NA,TRBJ2-5,CASSFSTGLQETQYF,TGTGCCAGCAGTTTTTCTACGGGGCTGCAAGAGACCCAGTACTTC
TRBV28,TRBD1,NA,TRBJ1-1,CASNHRGRMNTEAFF,TGTGCCAGCAACCACAGGGGGCGTATGAACACTGAAGCTTTCTTT
TRBV7-3,NA,NA,TRBJ2-2,CASLTLGSGELFF,TGTGCCAGCTTAACCCTAGGTAGCGGGGAGCTGTTTTTT
TRBV7-2,NA,NA,TRBJ1-2,CASTLDGFNYGYTF,TGTGCCAGCACCTTGGACGGCTTTAACTATGGCTACACCTTC
TRBV10-3,NA,NA,TRBJ2-7,CAITQGYEQYF,TGTGCCATCACACAGGGCTACGAGCAGTACTTC
TRBV21-1,NA,NA,TRBJ1-6,CASSKGRGLRPGRLDSPLHF,TGTGCCAGCAGCAAAGGAAGGGGTCTTCGACCAGGGCGTTTGGATTCACCCCTCCACTTT
TRBV10-3,NA,NA,TRBJ2-5,CAISDGLQETQYF,TGTGCCATCAGTGACGGGCTACAAGAGACCCAGTACTTC
TRBV3-1/TRBV3-2,NA,NA,TRBJ2-1,CASSQGSTREQFF,TGTGCCAGCAGCCAGGGTTCAACTCGGGAGCAGTTCTTC
TRBV11-3,NA,NA,TRBJ2-3,CASSTPRGGSATDTQYF,TGTGCCAGCAGCACACCTAGAGGCGGGTCAGCCACAGATACGCAGTATTTT
TRBV6-5,TRBD2,NA,TRBJ2-5,CASSSGLARKTQYF,TGTGCCAGCAGTTCTGGACTAGCGAGGAAGACCCAGTACTTC
TRBV29-1,TRBD2,NA,TRBJ2-3,CSVVPRRTAGGADTQYF,TGCAGCGTTGTCCCCAGAAGGACGGCGGGAGGGGCAGATACGCAGTATTTT
TRBV29-1,NA,NA,TRBJ1-1,CSVLGGKGSNTEAFF,TGCAGCGTTTTGGGGGGTAAGGGATCGAACACTGAAGCTTTCTTT
TRBV4-1,NA,few,TRBJ2-2,CASSQLLTGELFF,TGCGCCAGCAGCCAACTTTTAACCGGGGAGCTGTTTTTT
TRBV3-1/TRBV3-2,NA,once,TRBJ1-6,CASSQRDSPLHF,TGTGCCAGCAGCCAAAGGGATTCACCCCTCCACTTT
TRBV5-1,NA,NA,TRBJ2-2,CASSFSGNTGELFF,TGCGCCAGCAGCTTTTCAGGAAACACCGGGGAGCTGTTTTTT
TRBV5-5,TRBD1,once,TRBJ1-2,CASRRDRGQGYTF,TGTGCCAGCAGGCGGGACAGGGGGCAAGGCTACACCTTC
TRBV6-1,NA,NA,TRBJ1-1,CASSAGVNTEAFF,TGTGCCAGCAGTGCCGGGGTGAACACTGAAGCTTTCTTT
TRBV14,TRBD2,NA,TRBJ2-5,CASSPWGLAEETQYF,TGTGCCAGCAGCCCATGGGGACTAGCGGAAGAGACCCAGTACTTC
TRBV6-6,NA,NA,TRBJ1-6,CASTLGGLWRSPLHF,TGTGCCAGCACCTTGGGAGGGTTATGGAGGTCACCCCTCCACTTT
TRBV30,TRBD1,NA,TRBJ1-5,CAWGGTGGNQPQHF,TGTGCCTGGGGAGGGACAGGGGGCAATCAGCCCCAGCATTTT
TRBV2,NA,NA,TRBJ1-5,CASSVDSYSNQPQHF,TGTGCCAGCAGCGTTGACAGCTATAGCAATCAGCCCCAGCATTTT
TRBV7-2,NA,NA,TRBJ1-1,CASSLRLSRLNTEAFF,TGTGCCAGCAGCTTAAGGTTGAGCAGACTGAACACTGAAGCTTTCTTT
TRBV13,TRBD2,NA,TRBJ2-7,CASSLWPSGRADEQYF,TGTGCCAGCAGCTTATGGCCTAGCGGGAGGGCCGACGAGCAGTACTTC
TRBV5-5,NA,once,TRBJ1-2,CASSLGNLRGYTF,TGTGCCAGCAGCTTAGGCAACCTCAGAGGCTACACCTTC
TRBV7-6,NA,NA,TRBJ1-4,CATVPDGGRANEKLFF,TGTGCCACCGTTCCGGACGGGGGTCGAGCTAATGAAAAACTGTTTTTT
TRBV5-5,TRBD1,once,TRBJ1-2,CASRASGGDGYGYTF,TGTGCCAGCAGGGCGTCAGGGGGCGACGGCTATGGCTACACCTTC
TRBV28,NA,NA,TRBJ1-2,CASTPTGGGYGYTF,TGTGCCAGCACCCCAACGGGGGGGGGCTATGGCTACACCTTC
TRBV3-1/TRBV3-2,TRBD2,NA,TRBJ2-3,CASSQDPSGTSRDTQYF,TGTGCCAGCAGCCAAGACCCTAGCGGGACCTCACGAGATACGCAGTATTTT
TRBV7-6,NA,NA,TRBJ1-2,CASSLAPGANYGYTF,TGTGCCAGCAGCTTAGCGCCCGGAGCTAACTATGGCTACACCTTC
TRBV7-2,NA,NA,TRBJ1-2,CASSLTLQGYGYTF,TGTGCCAGCAGCTTAACACTACAGGGCTATGGCTACACCTTC
TRBV6-2/TRBV6-3,NA,NA,TRBJ1-3,CASSPQRAGNTIYF,TGTGCCAGCAGCCCGCAGAGGGCTGGAAACACCATATATTTT
TRBV30,NA,NA,TRBJ1-2,CAWSVGTLGGYTF,TGTGCCTGGAGTGTAGGGACCCTCGGTGGCTACACCTTC
TRBV5-6,TRBD2,NA,TRBJ2-1,CASSAEAWTSGNNEQFF,TGTGCCAGCAGCGCCGAAGCCTGGACTAGCGGAAACAATGAGCAGTTCTTC
TRBV29-1,NA,NA,TRBJ2-7,CSVQRGGRAYEQYF,TGCAGCGTCCAAAGAGGGGGGAGGGCCTACGAGCAGTACTTC
TRBV29-1,NA,NA,TRBJ1-2,CSVDVSPPYGYTF,TGCAGCGTTGACGTTTCACCGCCGTATGGCTACACCTTC
TRBV10-3,NA,NA,TRBJ2-5,CAISKETTKETQYF,TGTGCCATCAGTAAGGAGACCACTAAAGAGACCCAGTACTTC
TRBV6-6,TRBD2,NA,TRBJ2-2,CASSPTSGRGNTGELFF,TGTGCCAGCAGTCCAACTAGCGGGAGAGGGAACACCGGGGAGCTGTTTTTT
TRBV6-6,NA,NA,TRBJ2-7,CASRGYEQYF,TGTGCCAGCAGAGGCTACGAGCAGTACTTC
TRBV11-2,NA,NA,TRBJ2-1,CASSFLARLSYNEQFF,TGTGCCAGCAGCTTTCTGGCTAGACTTTCCTACAATGAGCAGTTCTTC
TRBV11-2,NA,few,TRBJ1-1,CASSLDGGLAEAFF,TGTGCCAGCAGCTTAGATGGGGGGTTGGCTGAAGCTTTCTTT
TRBV7-9,TRBD1,NA,TRBJ1-2,CASSNTDRANYGYTF,TGTGCCAGCAGCAATACAGACAGGGCTAACTATGGCTACACCTTC
TRBV6-5,TRBD1,NA,TRBJ1-2,CASSYHGQGRDYGYTF,TGTGCCAGCAGTTACCACGGACAGGGCCGGGACTATGGCTACACCTTC
TRBV24-1,NA,NA,TRBJ2-1,CATSDGPLSQNEQFF,TGTGCCACCAGTGATGGCCCGCTGTCGCAGAATGAGCAGTTCTTC
TRBV19,NA,NA,TRBJ2-7,CASSIVAGAYEQYF,TGTGCCAGTAGTATAGTGGCAGGAGCCTACGAGCAGTACTTC
TRBV27,NA,NA,TRBJ2-1,CASSPFPVRSSYNEQFF,TGTGCCAGCAGTCCCTTCCCCGTTCGTAGCTCCTACAATGAGCAGTTCTTC